This TCR beta chain is drawn from a study of blood T cell repertoires in COVID-19. The table came from immunoSEQ multiplex PCR; TCRdb's copy has only in-frame clones and leaves some out. The data hold about 260,000 clones, with around 87% observed a single time. Per germline, CDR1 MNHEY and CDR2 SVGAGI. After removal of 6 bases from V and 4 bases from J, the junction contained 6 bases not matched to a gene. The CDR3 consists of 15 residues. Comment on this clone: Other DNA sequences in the sample encode the same CDR3.

The gene calls are TRBV6-5 and TRBJ2-5, with 12 bases aligning to TRBD2. The sequenced sample was peripheral blood. This TCR was recovered from a woman between 55 and 75 years old with COVID-19, enrolled during active disease. CDR3 coding DNA: TGTGCCAGCAGCTCACTAGCGGGAGGCGGAGAGACCCAGTACTTC. This gives the protein CASSSLAGGGETQYF.